The sequence of this TCR beta chain was determined in a study of PD-L1 blockade in urothelial cancer. Study in general: There were a median of approximately 140,000 T cells in blood samples.

Anywhere from 1 to 8 samples came from each patient, spanning pretreatment and on-treatment. Assay: immunoSEQ multiplex PCR; the TCRdb copy retains only in-frame clones and omits some. The sample has some 50,000 clones; about nine tenths are singletons. The V segment lost 3 bases and the J segment 6 bases; nucleotides outside the gene matches: 8. The germline V gene has CDR1 SGHRS and CDR2 YFSETQ. The CDR3 is made up of 16 amino acids. The gene calls are TRBV5-1 and TRBJ2-1, with 11 bases identical to TRBD1. Sequenced material: PBMCs, taken around atezolizumab (anti-PD-L1) treatment. The clonotype originates from an elderly man with urothelial cancer. The CDR3 DNA is TGCGCCAGCAGCTGGGGCCGGGACAGGGGGGGCAATGAGCAGTTCTTC. This encodes CASSWGRDRGGNEQFF. Supplemented by reference TRBV5-1 and TRBJ2-1, the full variable domain reads KAGVTQTPRYLIKTRGQQVTLSCSPISGHRSVSWYQQTPGQGLQFLFEYFSETQRNKGNFPGRFSGRQFSNSRSEMNVSTLELGDSALYLCASSWGRDRGGNEQFFGPGTRLTVL.